Here is one T cell receptor (beta chain) with its context. TCR beta chains were sequenced at survey level with immunoSEQ. Only in-frame clones appear in the TCRdb table, and some are missing; sequencing was by immunoSEQ multiplex PCR. The sample has 60,000 to 75,000 clones; approximately 92% are singletons. This CDR3 region has 13 residues. From germline, CDR1 is MNHEY and CDR2 SVGAGI. V lost 4 bases to trimming and J lost 5 bases, with 11 bases between them. Sequencing used PBMCs. The origin of this receptor is a man aged 40-49 years with rheumatoid arthritis. This chain joins TRBV6-5 and TRBJ2-5; TRBD2 is a possible D gene (5 bases). The DNA for the CDR3 is TGTGCCAGCAGTTCTAGCCGTGTTGAGACCCAGTACTTC. Its protein is CASSSSRVETQYF.